This TCR beta chain was found in a study of T cell responses to AZD1222 COVID-19 vaccine. In the case of this clone: Its antigen remains unknown.

TCRdb keeps only in-frame clones here, not all; method: immunoSEQ multiplex PCR. The sample shows about 130,000 clones, 90% of them seen only once. The CDR3 has 12 amino acids. J was trimmed by 10 bases and V by 4 bases; bases with no gene match: 7. Germline CDR1 is SNHLY and CDR2 is FYNNEI. Notes on the study in general: CD4 TCRs associated with vaccination spanned spike, dominating at 160-218 and 743-854. Unmutated variant regions are reportedly the target of nearly half of TCRs that are spike-specific. A rise in Spike-specific TCR breadth and depth followed two AZD1222 doses. Only a handful of individuals given AZD1222 were seropositive at baseline.

The sample consisted of peripheral blood, taken on day 0 of AZD1222 vaccination. The chain links TRBV2 to TRBJ2-7, with 7 bases lining up with TRBD1. The TCR sequence derives from an adult in good health. The DNA of the CDR3 is TGTGCCAGCAGTGGAGGGGGCAGGGGCCAGTACTTC. Protein sequence: CASSGGGRGQYF.